This T cell receptor (beta chain) was sequenced during a study of response to subunit inactivated influenza vaccine. Findings and caveats of the study: Only a handful of new T cells, the authors suggested, are recruited with each seasonal influenza vaccination.

Each CDR3 protein is one row after TCRdb ran MiXCR on the RT-PCR reads. Of about half a million distinct CDR3 sequences detected, approximately 11% appear once; the ten largest clones hold about 12%. In germline, CDR1 is MNHEY, CDR2 SMNVEV (reference sequence). The CDR3 length is 15 residues. Trimming removed 8 bases at V and 5 bases at J, with 21 bases between. About this clonotype: No antigen is known for it.

The TCR comes from a man aged 45 to 65 who received an inactivated influenza vaccine. The sequencing used PBMCs from blood, collected about 6 weeks after vaccination. The chain carries TRBV27 and TRBJ2-5; D may be TRBD1 or TRBD2 (7 bases each). DNA for the CDR3: TGTGCCAGCGTCATTGGTCGACAGGGAGGGGAGACCCAGTACTTC. It encodes CASVIGRQGGETQYF.